The 20 T cell receptor beta chains below come from one sample, sequenced in a study of human T cells and chemical hapten exposure. The time point is: pre-sensitization, week 0. Treatment here: therapeutic diphenylcyclopropenone sensitization with weekly scalp DPC. TCRdb analysed the RACE reads with MiXCR anew, one entry per CDR3 protein. Here the sample spans 200,000 to 300,000 distinct CDR3 sequences, about 9% being singletons. This specimen consisted of whole blood, obtained in connection with sensitization to the hapten diphenylcyclopropenone (DPC). The receptors were sampled from a woman between 40 and 55 years old with alopecia areata. Some clones in this sample may be carry-over from other donors' samples.

The sample holds many counts of this clonotype. The chain combines TRBV28 with TRBJ2-1, with TRBD2 identical over 11 bases. The germline gives CDR1 MDHEN, CDR2 SYDVKM. J lost 0 bases, V lost 5 bases, and 0 bases had no gene match. This CDR3 region has 15 residues. CDR3 in DNA: TGTGCCAGCAGTACTAGCGGGAGCTCCTACAATGAGCAGTTCTTC. Protein sequence: CASSTSGSSYNEQFF.

This clonotype was counted at least ten times. The J gene is TRBJ1-1, the V gene TRBV12-3 or TRBV12-4, with D perhaps matching TRBD1 (5 bases). Trimming removed 5 bases at V and 2 bases at J, with 9 bases between. There are 13 residues in the CDR3. CDR3 bases: TGTGCCAGCAGTCGGACACCCAACACTGAAGCTTTCTTT. As protein: CASSRTPNTEAFF.

This sequence joins TRBV7-9 and TRBJ1-6, with 11 bases matching TRBD1. The CDR3 loop spans 14 amino acids. V was clipped by 5 bases and J by 8 bases; unmatched bases: 2. The germline V gene encodes CDR1 SEHNR and CDR2 FQNEAQ (reference sequence). The CDR3 sequence: CASSGTGGYSPLHF. CDR3 nucleotides: TGTGCCAGCAGCGGGACAGGGGGATATTCACCCCTCCACTTT.

This clonotype was observed a handful of times. The genes are TRBV3-1 and TRBJ2-7, with D hard to call. Trimming left V 2 bases short and J 6 bases short, with 11 bases between. CDR1 is LGHDT, CDR2 YNNKEL, per germline (reference sequence). This CDR3 has 13 residues. CDR3 in DNA: TGTGCCAGCAGCCAAACTGACTTGGGCGAGCAGTACTTC. Its translation is CASSQTDLGEQYF.

There are a few counts of this clonotype. V gene TRBV11-2 combines with J gene TRBJ2-5; 8 nucleotides align to TRBD1. CDR1 and CDR2 (germline): SGHAT, FQNNGV. V dropped 3 bases and J dropped 1; count of bases not matched to a gene: 1. The CDR3 runs 14 residues. This CDR3 reads CASSFDRGQETQYF. The CDR3 region has the DNA TGTGCCAGCAGCTTCGACAGGGGCCAAGAGACCCAGTACTTC.

The chain combines TRBV24-1 with TRBJ1-2; maybe TRBD1 (5 bases). The germline V gene encodes CDR1 KGHDR and CDR2 SFDVKD. With 7 bases removed from V and 3 bases from J, the gap between germline ends came to 8 bases. The CDR3 is made up of 12 amino acids. CDR3 sequence: CATRDTYYGYTF. The CDR3 region has the DNA TGTGCCACCAGGGACACCTACTATGGCTACACCTTC.

This clonotype showed up many times. The rearrangement uses TRBV29-1 and TRBJ2-2; 8 bases are shared with TRBD1. The CDR3 runs 14 residues. The J segment lost 4 bases and the V segment lost 3 bases, leaving 4 bases of the junction unmatched. CDR1 is SQVTM and CDR2 is ANQGSEA in the germline V gene. The CDR3 DNA reads TGCAGCGTTGAGGCAGGGGGCGGCACCGGGGAGCTGTTTTTT. Protein product: CSVEAGGGTGELFF.

This clonotype was detected only a few times. V is TRBV13 and J is TRBJ2-1; TRBD1 is a possible D gene (7 bases). Per germline, CDR1 PRHDT and CDR2 FYEKMQ (reference sequence). Trimming pared 2 bases from V and 8 bases from J, leaving 16 bases between. This CDR3 comprises 15 residues. The CDR3 nucleotides read TGTGCCAGCAGCTTAAGACAGGGAGGCTGGGATGAGCAGTTCTTC. This gives the protein CASSLRQGGWDEQFF.

This clonotype was observed a few times. V and J are TRBV5-1 and TRBJ2-5; D not certain. Germline CDR1 reads SGHRS; CDR2 reads YFSETQ. The CDR3 extends over 16 amino acids. Deletions cut 0 bases from V and 1 base from J, with 13 bases between. Written as DNA, the CDR3 is TGCGCCAGCAGCTTGGCCTCTGGTTCACGCCAAGAGACCCAGTACTTC. It is translated as CASSLASGSRQETQYF. The whole variable domain, filled in from reference TRBV5-1 and TRBJ2-5, reads KAGVTQTPRYLIKTRGQQVTLSCSPISGHRSVSWYQQTPGQGLQFLFEYFSETQRNKGNFPGRFSGRQFSNSRSEMNVSTLELGDSALYLCASSLASGSRQETQYFGPGTRLLVL.

CDR3 sequence: CSALAGVMTDTQYF. The CDR3, as DNA: TGCAGTGCTCTAGCGGGAGTCATGACAGATACGCAGTATTTT. The V gene is TRBV20-1, the J gene TRBJ2-3; 10 bases are a match to TRBD2. Germline CDR1 reads DFQATT; CDR2 reads SNEGSKA (reference sequence). Unmatched junction bases numbered 5, after V lost 5 bases and J lost 3 bases. The CDR3 contains 14 residues.

This clonotype was seen a handful of times. The chain carries TRBV10-3 and TRBJ2-5, with a possible D match to TRBD1 (5 bases). The V gene's germline CDR1 is ENHRY and CDR2 SYGVKD. V was cut by 2 bases and J by 6 bases, with 10 bases left in between. The CDR3 is 13 residues long. In DNA form, the CDR3 reads TGTGCCATCAGTGAGCAGGGTAGAAAGACCCAGTACTTC. Protein: CAISEQGRKTQYF.

The chain is built from TRBV18 and TRBJ1-2; 9 nucleotides line up with TRBD1. After removal of 3 bases from V and 13 bases from J, the junction contained 12 bases not matched to a gene. The CDR3 spans 14 residues. Germline CDR1 and CDR2: KGHSH and LQKENI. The CDR3 DNA is TGTGCCAGCTCACCCCCTTCGCGGACAGGGGATACCACCTTC. It translates to CASSPPSRTGDTTF.

Notes on this clonotype: A much larger clone sits a single nucleotide away, making a read error possible. The chain is built from TRBV7-2 and TRBJ2-1, with 7 bases lining up with TRBD2. This CDR3 spans 15 amino acids. CDR1 and CDR2 from the germline V gene are SGHTA and FQGNSA. CDR3 amino acids: CVSRSREALFNEQFF. The CDR3 DNA reads as TGTGTCAGCAGATCACGGGAGGCCCTCTTCAATGAGCAGTTCTTC.

V is TRBV7-9 and J is TRBJ2-7; 7 bases agree with TRBD2. V gave up 0 bases and J gave up 0 bases; unmatched junction bases: 2. The germline V gene encodes CDR1 SEHNR and CDR2 FQNEAQ (reference sequence). The CDR3 length is 15 residues. The CDR3 here is CASSLASGFSYEQYF. The CDR3 DNA reads as TGTGCCAGCAGCTTAGCTAGCGGGTTCTCCTACGAGCAGTACTTC. Looking up the rest from reference TRBV7-9 and TRBJ2-7 gives the full variable domain: DTGVSQNPRHKITKRGQNVTFRCDPISEHNRLYWYRQTLGQGPEFLTYFQNEAQLEKSRLLSDRFSAERPKGSFSTLEIQRTEQGDSAMYLCASSLASGFSYEQYFGPGTRLTVT.

The chain uses TRBV18 and TRBJ2-2, with 8 bases aligning to TRBD1. The germline V gene encodes CDR1 KGHSH and CDR2 LQKENI. Trimming took 3 bases from V and 6 from J; bases not matched to a gene: 3. This CDR3 is built from 14 residues. CDR3 bases: TGTGCCAGCTCACCGGGACAGGTGGCCGGGGAGCTGTTTTTT. Translation: CASSPGQVAGELFF.

The chain combines TRBV7-2 with TRBJ2-4; TRBD1 is a possible D gene (5 bases). V lost 4 bases and J 9 bases, leaving 13 bases between the germline ends. This CDR3 region has 13 residues. Germline V gives CDR1 SGHTA, CDR2 FQGNSA. CDR3 nucleotides: TGTGCCAGCAGCTCTTGGGGCAGCCCCATTCAGTACTTC. Translating gives CASSSWGSPIQYF.

The chain combines TRBV24-1 with TRBJ2-2; D perhaps matches TRBD1 (5 bases). The CDR3 consists of 16 residues. From germline, CDR1 is KGHDR and CDR2 SFDVKD. Trimming took off 5 bases at V and 8 bases at J, with 20 bases between the two ends. Here the CDR3 reads CATSVQGAGTRGELFF. The CDR3 nucleotides are TGTGCCACCAGTGTCCAAGGGGCAGGCACGCGGGGGGAGCTGTTTTTT.

The V gene is TRBV28, the J gene TRBJ1-1, with D tentatively TRBD1 (5 bases). The germline V gene encodes CDR1 MDHEN and CDR2 SYDVKM. The CDR3 runs to 15 residues. V shed 1 base and J shed 4 bases, with 13 bases lying between them. Here the CDR3 DNA reads TGTGCCAGCAGTTTATCGCCCCGGGGGGGCACTGAAGCTTTCTTT. Its protein is CASSLSPRGGTEAFF.

This clonotype has a handful of counts. V gene TRBV7-8 combines with J gene TRBJ2-2, with D perhaps TRBD2 (6 bases). The CDR3 consists of 15 residues. Trimming pared 3 bases from V and 5 bases from J, leaving 13 bases between. Germline V gene data show CDR1 as SGHVS and CDR2 as FQNEAQ. The DNA of the CDR3 is TGTGCCAGCAGCTTGGTTAGCGGATCAACCGGGGAGCTGTTTTTT. This gives the protein CASSLVSGSTGELFF.

For the CDR3, the DNA is TGTGCCAGCAGTTACTCTTGGACAGGGGGCTACAATGAGCAGTTCTTC. This sequence encodes CASSYSWTGGYNEQFF. This rearrangement joins TRBV6-5 to TRBJ2-1; 10 bases align to TRBD1. This CDR3 is built from 16 residues. Per the germline V gene, CDR1 is MNHEY and CDR2 is SVGAGI. V was pared by 0 bases and J by 3 bases, with 2 bases of the junction left unmatched.